These T cell receptor beta chains were read from a single sample in a study of TIL therapy for anti-PD-1-resistant metastatic lung cancer. Clones were read by immunoSEQ multiplex PCR, and TCRdb kept only the in-frame ones, dropping some. Of over 15,000 clones listed, around 79% are singletons. Specimen: blood, collected at baseline. The receptors originated from a person aged 25-85 years with non-small cell lung cancer. Both conserved end residues are part of each CDR3. The order of the fields is CDR3 DNA, CDR3 protein, V gene, clone size, D gene, J gene. D genes are given only for firm matches. Expanded clones get a size class; other rows say once, few or many, or leave the size out.

DNA: TGTGCCAGCAGCGTAGCCGGCCTCCGGAAAGAGACCCAGTACTTC; CDR3: CASSVAGLRKETQYF; V: TRBV9; size: NA; D: NA; J: TRBJ2-5
DNA: TGTGCCATCAGTGAGGGACAGGGGCTATACGAGCAGTACTTC; CDR3: CAISEGQGLYEQYF; V: TRBV10-3; size: NA; D: TRBD1; J: TRBJ2-7
DNA: TGCAGTGCTAGTGGCAGGGACTCTGGAAACACCATATATTTT; CDR3: CSASGRDSGNTIYF; V: TRBV20-1; size: once; D: NA; J: TRBJ1-3
DNA: TGTGCCAGCAGCCCTCCGGGCTCCTACGAGCAGTACTTC; CDR3: CASSPPGSYEQYF; V: TRBV7-9; size: NA; D: NA; J: TRBJ2-7
DNA: TGTGCCAGCAGTCTACTACTTGGACGAGATACGCAGTATTTT; CDR3: CASSLLLGRDTQYF; V: TRBV28; size: NA; D: NA; J: TRBJ2-3
DNA: TGCGCCAGCAGCCATTCGGGACAGTCCTCTGGAAACACCATATATTTT; CDR3: CASSHSGQSSGNTIYF; V: TRBV5-1; size: NA; D: TRBD1; J: TRBJ1-3
DNA: TGTGCAAGTCGCTTAACTAGACCAGATACGCAGTATTTT; CDR3: CASRLTRPDTQYF; V: TRBV12-2; size: NA; D: NA; J: TRBJ2-3
DNA: TGTGCCAGCAGCTTAGACGCGGGGCATGAGCAGTTCTTC; CDR3: CASSLDAGHEQFF; V: TRBV11-2; size: once; D: NA; J: TRBJ2-1
DNA: TGTGCCTGGAGTAACGACAGGACGGGGGGAAACACCATATATTTT; CDR3: CAWSNDRTGGNTIYF; V: TRBV30; size: NA; D: NA; J: TRBJ1-3
DNA: TGCGCCAGCAGCGAGTCGTCGGTCGTCTACGAGCAGTACTTC; CDR3: CASSESSVVYEQYF; V: TRBV5-1; size: NA; D: NA; J: TRBJ2-7
DNA: TGTGCCAGCACCCCCGGGGTTCCACCCCTCCACTTT; CDR3: CASTPGVPPLHF; V: TRBV12-3/TRBV12-4; size: NA; D: NA; J: TRBJ1-6
DNA: TGTGCCAGCAGTATCACAGGGAACTCTAATTCACCCCTCCACTTT; CDR3: CASSITGNSNSPLHF; V: TRBV6-5; size: once; D: NA; J: TRBJ1-6
DNA: TGTGCCAGCAGCTTTGGTGGGGGGGGCTTGGATACGCAGTATTTT; CDR3: CASSFGGGGLDTQYF; V: TRBV7-6; size: NA; D: NA; J: TRBJ2-3
DNA: TGCAGTGCTAGTCGGCTCCTACAGGGCGAAAAACTGTTTTTT; CDR3: CSASRLLQGEKLFF; V: TRBV20-1; size: NA; D: NA; J: TRBJ1-4
DNA: TGCGCCAGCAGCCAAGAGGGGTCAGCGGGGGGTTCCATCACAGATACGCAGTATTTT; CDR3: CASSQEGSAGGSITDTQYF; V: TRBV4-3; size: NA; D: TRBD2; J: TRBJ2-3
DNA: TGTGCCAGCAGCGCCCGACAGGGCTCACCCCTCCACTTT; CDR3: CASSARQGSPLHF; V: TRBV7-6; size: few; D: TRBD1; J: TRBJ1-6
DNA: TGTGCCAGTGGGCAGGGCGGGAGCTCCTACAATGAGCAGTTCTTC; CDR3: CASGQGGSSYNEQFF; V: TRBV19; size: NA; D: TRBD2; J: TRBJ2-1
DNA: TGTGCCAGCAGTTACGGGACAGGGGGCGCAGATACGCAGTATTTT; CDR3: CASSYGTGGADTQYF; V: TRBV6-5; size: few; D: TRBD1; J: TRBJ2-3
DNA: TGTGCCAGCAGCCCGTCGACAGGGGGCTACAATGAGCAGTTCTTC; CDR3: CASSPSTGGYNEQFF; V: TRBV7-9; size: few; D: TRBD1; J: TRBJ2-1
DNA: TGTGCCACCAGGAGGGGTACTGAAGCTTTCTTT; CDR3: CATRRGTEAFF; V: TRBV24-1; size: NA; D: NA; J: TRBJ1-1
DNA: TGTGCCAGCAGGGACAGGGGGGGTCTCTACGAGCAGTACTTC; CDR3: CASRDRGGLYEQYF; V: TRBV2; size: NA; D: TRBD1; J: TRBJ2-7
DNA: TGTGCCAGCGGGGGGGGGAGCTCCTATAATTCACCCCTCCACTTT; CDR3: CASGGGSSYNSPLHF; V: TRBV6-5; size: NA; D: NA; J: TRBJ1-6
DNA: TGTGCCAGCAGTGAGGGAACCCAAGAGACCCAGTACTTC; CDR3: CASSEGTQETQYF; V: TRBV2; size: NA; D: NA; J: TRBJ2-5
DNA: TGTGCCAGCTCACCAGGGGCAACCCTAGGCGAGCAGTACTTC; CDR3: CASSPGATLGEQYF; V: TRBV18; size: NA; D: NA; J: TRBJ2-7
DNA: TGTGCCAGCAGTAAGGACAGGGCACAAGAGACCCAGTACTTC; CDR3: CASSKDRAQETQYF; V: TRBV2; size: NA; D: TRBD1; J: TRBJ2-5
DNA: TGTGCCAGCAGTTTATCTTGGGGGGGTGAAAAACTGTTTTTT; CDR3: CASSLSWGGEKLFF; V: TRBV27; size: NA; D: NA; J: TRBJ1-4
DNA: TGTGCCAGCAGTGACGGGGCCAGCACTGAAGCTTTCTTT; CDR3: CASSDGASTEAFF; V: TRBV2; size: NA; D: NA; J: TRBJ1-1
DNA: TGTGCCAGAGGGGAGGGAGGGGTCAAAGCTAACTATGGCTACACCTTC; CDR3: CARGEGGVKANYGYTF; V: TRBV5-3; size: few; D: NA; J: TRBJ1-2
DNA: TGTGCCTGGAGTGTAGGGCACACCATATATTTT; CDR3: CAWSVGHTIYF; V: TRBV30; size: NA; D: NA; J: TRBJ1-3
DNA: TGTGCCTCAGACCCGACAGGGACCGGCTACACCTTC; CDR3: CASDPTGTGYTF; V: TRBV30; size: NA; D: TRBD1; J: TRBJ1-2
DNA: TGTGCCAGCTCACCAGGGCTAGCGGGGTCAGGGGATACGCAGTATTTT; CDR3: CASSPGLAGSGDTQYF; V: TRBV18; size: NA; D: TRBD2; J: TRBJ2-3
DNA: TGTGCCAGCAGAGTTAGTAGCGGGAGGCTTACCGGGGAGCTGTTTTTT; CDR3: CASRVSSGRLTGELFF; V: TRBV2; size: NA; D: TRBD2; J: TRBJ2-2
DNA: TGCGCCAGCAGCCAGGCAGGACAGGACAATGAGCAGTTCTTC; CDR3: CASSQAGQDNEQFF; V: TRBV4-3; size: few; D: TRBD1; J: TRBJ2-1
DNA: TGCGCCAGCAGCACGTCGGGGGTCGCAGATACGCAGTATTTT; CDR3: CASSTSGVADTQYF; V: TRBV5-1; size: NA; D: NA; J: TRBJ2-3
DNA: TGCAGCGTGGGGACAGGGAATGGCTACACCTTC; CDR3: CSVGTGNGYTF; V: TRBV29-1; size: once; D: TRBD1; J: TRBJ1-2
DNA: TGTGCCAGCTCACCACCCCAGTATGGCTACACCTTC; CDR3: CASSPPQYGYTF; V: TRBV18; size: NA; D: NA; J: TRBJ1-2
DNA: TGTGCCAGCATCGGGGACAGGGCCACAGATACGCAGTATTTT; CDR3: CASIGDRATDTQYF; V: TRBV9; size: NA; D: TRBD1; J: TRBJ2-3
DNA: TGTGCCACCAGCAGAGATCTTCTTTCATCCAGCCAAGAGACCCAGTACTTC; CDR3: CATSRDLLSSSQETQYF; V: TRBV15; size: NA; D: NA; J: TRBJ2-5
DNA: TGTGCCAGCAGTTTACGAGAGCAGTTCTTC; CDR3: CASSLREQFF; V: TRBV28; size: NA; D: NA; J: TRBJ2-1
DNA: TGTGCCAGCTCACGGGGACCCGAGTCAGATACGCAGTATTTT; CDR3: CASSRGPESDTQYF; V: TRBV18; size: NA; D: NA; J: TRBJ2-3
DNA: TGCGCCAGCAGCGGTGCATATGAGCAGTTCTTC; CDR3: CASSGAYEQFF; V: TRBV5-1; size: NA; D: NA; J: TRBJ2-1
DNA: TGTGCCAGCAGCGTAAATAGCCAGGCCAACTTGTACTTC; CDR3: CASSVNSQANLYF; V: TRBV9; size: once; D: NA; J: TRBJ2-7
DNA: TGCAGCGTTGACCAGCCCTTTTGGTCTGAAGCTTTCTTT; CDR3: CSVDQPFWSEAFF; V: TRBV29-1; size: NA; D: NA; J: TRBJ1-1